A selection of T cell receptor beta chains follows, all from one sample in a study of siplizumab effects on memory and regulatory T cells. The data were produced by immunoSEQ multiplex PCR, yet TCRdb's version contains in-frame clones alone and is incomplete. This table has some 96,000 clones, about 90% appearing once. The sequenced sample was CD4+ T cells sorted from blood. The receptors shown here come from a human donor in good health. Each CDR3 is given with its conserved first and last residue. A D gene is named only where the DNA matches it firmly. Rows may omit the clone size; those that give it use once, few, many or a size class.

DNA | CDR3 | J | D | V | size
TGCGCCAGCAGCAGCACCGAGGGGTATGGCTACACCTTC | CASSSTEGYGYTF | TRBJ1-2 | - | TRBV5-1 | -
TGTGCCAGCTCACCCTCCATGGAACACTATGGCTACACCTTC | CASSPSMEHYGYTF | TRBJ1-2 | - | TRBV18 | -
TGTGCCAGTAGTCGAACCCCCGGGACAGGGTGGTACGAGCAGTACTTC | CASSRTPGTGWYEQYF | TRBJ2-7 | TRBD1 | TRBV19 | -
TGTGCCAGCAGCTCATTTGGAGGGAACACCGGGGAGCTGTTTTTT | CASSSFGGNTGELFF | TRBJ2-2 | - | TRBV11-3 | -
TGTGCCAGCAGCGACACAGGGAGGTACCGCAATGAGCAGTTCTTC | CASSDTGRYRNEQFF | TRBJ2-1 | - | TRBV5-4 | once
TGTGCCAGCAGTTACGGTACCAACGCCTACGAGCAGTACTTC | CASSYGTNAYEQYF | TRBJ2-7 | - | TRBV6-5 | -
TGCGCCAGCAGCTTGGGAGGATTCACAGATACGCAGTATTTT | CASSLGGFTDTQYF | TRBJ2-3 | - | TRBV5-1 | -
TGTGCCAGCAGTGCGGACAGGTACTCCTACGAGCAGTACTTC | CASSADRYSYEQYF | TRBJ2-7 | TRBD1 | TRBV2 | -
TGCGCCAGCAGCTTAAATGCCGCCTACGAGCAGTACTTC | CASSLNAAYEQYF | TRBJ2-7 | - | TRBV5-1 | once
TGTGCCTGGAGTAGGGACAGGGGCTTAGAGGAGCAGTACTTC | CAWSRDRGLEEQYF | TRBJ2-7 | TRBD1 | TRBV30 | -
TGTGCCACCCGGGGCGACGGCTACGAGCAGTACTTC | CATRGDGYEQYF | TRBJ2-7 | - | TRBV6-1 | -
TGTGCCAGCAGCCCGTACCGGGCCGAGAACACTGAAGCTTTCTTT | CASSPYRAENTEAFF | TRBJ1-1 | - | TRBV5-8 | -
TGTGCCATCAGTGAGTCGTCGGTTGGGGGAGACTATGGCTACACCTTC | CAISESSVGGDYGYTF | TRBJ1-2 | - | TRBV10-3 | -
TGTGCCAGCAGCTTACCCGCTGGGGGCGGGGAGCTGTTTTTT | CASSLPAGGGELFF | TRBJ2-2 | - | TRBV7-9 | -
TGCGCCAGCACGGGGGGGATCACAGATACGCAGTATTTT | CASTGGITDTQYF | TRBJ2-3 | TRBD2 | TRBV10-2 | -
TGCAGCGTTGGGGGGGGCAGGGTTGCTAACTATGGCTACACCTTC | CSVGGGRVANYGYTF | TRBJ1-2 | - | TRBV29-1 | -
TGTGCCAGCAGTGGAGAAGGTTTCAATCAGCCCCAGCATTTT | CASSGEGFNQPQHF | TRBJ1-5 | - | TRBV2 | -
TGTGCCAGCAGCCGTGGGGCCGGTGAACTATTTGGCTACACCTTC | CASSRGAGELFGYTF | TRBJ1-2 | - | TRBV5-5 | -
TGTGCCAGCCCCTCCCGAGGGTCCTACGAGCAGTACTTC | CASPSRGSYEQYF | TRBJ2-7 | - | TRBV9 | -
TGTGCCAGCAGTTATAGACAGATTAATGAAAAACTGTTTTTT | CASSYRQINEKLFF | TRBJ1-4 | - | TRBV6-1 | -
TGCGCCAGCAGCCCACCCGGGACAGGGGATGAAAAACTGTTTTTT | CASSPPGTGDEKLFF | TRBJ1-4 | TRBD1 | TRBV4-3 | -
TGTGCCAGCAGCCAAGATTTACAGGGGAACACCGGGGAGCTGTTTTTT | CASSQDLQGNTGELFF | TRBJ2-2 | - | TRBV4-2 | -
TGTGCCAGCAGCGCCACAGGACGGTCGAACACTGAAGCTTTCTTT | CASSATGRSNTEAFF | TRBJ1-1 | - | TRBV9 | -
TGTGCCAGCAGCTTGGGAGTAGGAGGCGGCACAGATACGCAGTATTTT | CASSLGVGGGTDTQYF | TRBJ2-3 | - | TRBV11-3 | -
TGCGCCAGCAGCAGCGGCCCCAACACTGAAGCTTTCTTT | CASSSGPNTEAFF | TRBJ1-1 | - | TRBV5-1 | -
TGTGCCAGCGGGGGGGAACAGGGAGACTATGGCTACACCTTC | CASGGEQGDYGYTF | TRBJ1-2 | - | TRBV4-2 | -
TGTGCCATCAGTGATTCTTCAAACTCTGGAAACACCATATATTTT | CAISDSSNSGNTIYF | TRBJ1-3 | - | TRBV10-3 | -
TGTGCCAGCTCACCACCGTCGGGGGGGCTATACGAGCAGTACTTC | CASSPPSGGLYEQYF | TRBJ2-7 | TRBD2 | TRBV18 | -
TGTGCCAGCAGCCCCGGGCCAGCTGGTGGCTACACCTTC | CASSPGPAGGYTF | TRBJ1-2 | - | TRBV7-9 | -
TGCGCCAGCAGCCAAGTAAGCGGGGGCACAGATACGCAGTATTTT | CASSQVSGGTDTQYF | TRBJ2-3 | TRBD2 | TRBV4-3 | -
TGTGCCAGCAGCTTACGGACAGGGAGGGACGAGCAGTACTTC | CASSLRTGRDEQYF | TRBJ2-7 | - | TRBV7-8 | -
TGCGCCAGCAGCCAAGATGGCACAGGGTGGGAAAAACTGTTTTTT | CASSQDGTGWEKLFF | TRBJ1-4 | - | TRBV4-1 | -
TGTGCCAGCAGTTATCCGGACAGTAGAGGCTATGGCTACACCTTC | CASSYPDSRGYGYTF | TRBJ1-2 | - | TRBV6-5 | -
TGTGCCATCAGTGAAGATTCAGGGGGCTGGAAGCCCCAGCATTTT | CAISEDSGGWKPQHF | TRBJ1-5 | TRBD1 | TRBV10-3 | -
TGTGCCAGCAGCTCGACAGGGGGTTCACCCCTCCACTTT | CASSSTGGSPLHF | TRBJ1-6 | TRBD1 | TRBV7-7 | -
TGTGCCAGCTCAAGGGTGAGGAACACCGGGGAGCTGTTTTTT | CASSRVRNTGELFF | TRBJ2-2 | - | TRBV18 | -
TGCGCCAGCAGCGCTAGCGGGGGGACTTACAATGAGCAGTTCTTC | CASSASGGTYNEQFF | TRBJ2-1 | TRBD2 | TRBV5-1 | -
TGCGCCAGCAGCCAGGTCCTTCCGGCGCCCCAGTACTTC | CASSQVLPAPQYF | TRBJ2-5 | - | TRBV4-1 | -
TGTGCCAGCAGTCTACTATCGAAAAGGACACAGGAGACCCAGTACTTC | CASSLLSKRTQETQYF | TRBJ2-5 | - | TRBV28 | once
TGCGCCAGCAGCCAAGATACGGTAGCCCTTAACGGGGAGCTGTTTTTT | CASSQDTVALNGELFF | TRBJ2-2 | - | TRBV4-3 | -
TGTGCCTGGAGTTCCGGGACAGGGATTTTCTCCTATAATTCACCCCTCCACTTT | CAWSSGTGIFSYNSPLHF | TRBJ1-6 | TRBD1 | TRBV30 | once
TGCAGCGCCGCGGGACAGGGGAACGGGCTGTTTTTT | CSAAGQGNGLFF | TRBJ1-4 | TRBD1 | TRBV29-1 | -
TGTGCCAGCAGCTCGGGGGTTGAGCAGTTCTTC | CASSSGVEQFF | TRBJ2-1 | - | TRBV7-3 | -
TGTGCCAGCAGTTACGGGAGGACTAGCGGGGGTGGTGAGCAGTTCTTC | CASSYGRTSGGGEQFF | TRBJ2-1 | TRBD2 | TRBV6-5 | -
TGTGCCAGCAGCCCCATTAGCGGGGGTCCCCCAGATACGCAGTATTTT | CASSPISGGPPDTQYF | TRBJ2-3 | TRBD2 | TRBV7-3 | once
TGTGCCAGCTCACGCCGGGACAACCTTTATGGCTACACCTTC | CASSRRDNLYGYTF | TRBJ1-2 | - | TRBV18 | -
TGTGCCTGGCAGCTTAGCGGGGGGACCACCGGGGAGCTGTTTTTT | CAWQLSGGTTGELFF | TRBJ2-2 | TRBD2 | TRBV30 | -
TGTGCCAGCAGCTTAGCAGGGACAGGGAGCGTGAACACTGAAGCTTTCTTT | CASSLAGTGSVNTEAFF | TRBJ1-1 | TRBD1 | TRBV13 | -
TGTGCCAGCTCACGAGGGACATCTGGAAACACCATATATTTT | CASSRGTSGNTIYF | TRBJ1-3 | - | TRBV7-9 | -
TGTGCCAGTACCTGGACTAGCGGGGTTTCCGGGGAGCTGTTTTTT | CASTWTSGVSGELFF | TRBJ2-2 | TRBD2 | TRBV6-5 | -
TGTGCCAGCAGGGGTGATGGCTACACCTTC | CASRGDGYTF | TRBJ1-2 | - | TRBV6-5 | -
TGTGCCAGCAGTGTTTCCCTAGGGGGCTACACCTTC | CASSVSLGGYTF | TRBJ1-2 | - | TRBV6-1 | -
TGTGCCTGGACCGGGACCAATCAGCCCCAGCATTTT | CAWTGTNQPQHF | TRBJ1-5 | - | TRBV30 | -
TGTGCCATCAGTGATCAGGTGGGCAGGGGTGTGAGCTACACCTTC | CAISDQVGRGVSYTF | TRBJ1-2 | - | TRBV10-3 | many
TGCGCCAGCAGCCCGGAGGGGGGCGAATACGAGCAGTACTTC | CASSPEGGEYEQYF | TRBJ2-7 | - | TRBV5-1 | -